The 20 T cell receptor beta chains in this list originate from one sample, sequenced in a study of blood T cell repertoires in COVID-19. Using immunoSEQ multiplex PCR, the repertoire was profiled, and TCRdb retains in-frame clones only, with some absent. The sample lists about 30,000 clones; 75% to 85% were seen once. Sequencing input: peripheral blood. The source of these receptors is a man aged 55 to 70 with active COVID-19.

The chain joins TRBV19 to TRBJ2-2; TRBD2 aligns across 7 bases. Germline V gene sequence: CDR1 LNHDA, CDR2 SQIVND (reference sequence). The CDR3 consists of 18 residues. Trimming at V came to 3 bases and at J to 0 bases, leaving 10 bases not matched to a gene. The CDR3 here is CASSISRWAGANTGELFF. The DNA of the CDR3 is TGTGCCAGTAGTATCTCCCGTTGGGCGGGAGCGAACACCGGGGAGCTGTTTTTT.

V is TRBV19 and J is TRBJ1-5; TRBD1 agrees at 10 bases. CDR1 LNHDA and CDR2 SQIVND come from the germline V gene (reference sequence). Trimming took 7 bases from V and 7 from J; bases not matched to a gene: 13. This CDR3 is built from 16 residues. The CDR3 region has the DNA TGTGCCAGTAAAAGTTTGACAGGGGGCAATCACCAGCCCCAGCATTTT. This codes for CASKSLTGGNHQPQHF.

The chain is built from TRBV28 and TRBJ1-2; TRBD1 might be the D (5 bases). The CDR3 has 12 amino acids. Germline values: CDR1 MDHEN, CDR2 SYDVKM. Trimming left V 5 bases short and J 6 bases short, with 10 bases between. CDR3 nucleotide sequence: TGTGCCAGCAGTGGGGGAGGGCATGGCTACACCTTC. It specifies CASSGGGHGYTF.

In DNA, the CDR3 is TGTGCCAGCAGCTTATCGGGAGACCGCAATACGCAGTATTTT. It specifies CASSLSGDRNTQYF. The chain has TRBV11-2 and TRBJ2-3; possibly TRBD2 for D (6 bases). Deletions cut 2 bases from V and 7 bases from J, with 13 bases between. The germline V gene encodes CDR1 SGHAT and CDR2 FQNNGV. This CDR3 has 14 residues.

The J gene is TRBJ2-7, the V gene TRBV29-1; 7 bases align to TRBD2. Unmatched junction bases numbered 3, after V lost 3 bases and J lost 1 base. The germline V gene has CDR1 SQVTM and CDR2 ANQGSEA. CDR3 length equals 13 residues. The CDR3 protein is CSVETSLSYEQYF. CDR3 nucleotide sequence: TGCAGCGTTGAGACTAGCTTGTCCTACGAGCAGTACTTC.

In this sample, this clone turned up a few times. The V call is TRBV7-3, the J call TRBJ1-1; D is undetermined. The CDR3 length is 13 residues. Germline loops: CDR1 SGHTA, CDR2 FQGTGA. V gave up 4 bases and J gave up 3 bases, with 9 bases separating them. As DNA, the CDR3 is TGTGCCAGCAGCTCCGGGGTGGACACTGAAGCTTTCTTT. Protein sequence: CASSSGVDTEAFF.

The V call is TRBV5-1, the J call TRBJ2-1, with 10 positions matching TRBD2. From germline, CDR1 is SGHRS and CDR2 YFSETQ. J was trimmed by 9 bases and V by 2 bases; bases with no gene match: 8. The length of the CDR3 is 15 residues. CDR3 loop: CASSFLAGEGSEQFF. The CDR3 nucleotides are TGCGCCAGCAGCTTTCTAGCGGGAGAGGGTAGTGAGCAGTTCTTC.

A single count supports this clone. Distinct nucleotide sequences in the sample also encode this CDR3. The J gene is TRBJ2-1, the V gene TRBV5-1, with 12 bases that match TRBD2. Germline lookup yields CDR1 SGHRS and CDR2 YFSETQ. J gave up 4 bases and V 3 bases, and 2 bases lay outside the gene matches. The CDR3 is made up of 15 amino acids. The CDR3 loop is CASSSGTSGYNEQFF. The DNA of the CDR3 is TGCGCCAGCAGCTCCGGGACTAGCGGGTACAATGAGCAGTTCTTC.

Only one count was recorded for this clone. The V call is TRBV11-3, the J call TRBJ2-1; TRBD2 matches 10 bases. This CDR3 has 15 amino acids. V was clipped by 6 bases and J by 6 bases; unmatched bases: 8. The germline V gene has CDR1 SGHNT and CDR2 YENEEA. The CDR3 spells CASSPQREGPNEQFF. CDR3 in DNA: TGTGCCAGCAGTCCCCAGCGGGAGGGCCCCAATGAGCAGTTCTTC. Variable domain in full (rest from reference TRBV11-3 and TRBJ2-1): EAGVVQSPRYKIIEKKQPVAFWCNPISGHNTLYWYLQNLGQGPELLIRYENEEAVDDSQLPKDRFSAERLKGVDSTLKIQPAELGDSAVYLCASSPQREGPNEQFFGPGTRLTVL.

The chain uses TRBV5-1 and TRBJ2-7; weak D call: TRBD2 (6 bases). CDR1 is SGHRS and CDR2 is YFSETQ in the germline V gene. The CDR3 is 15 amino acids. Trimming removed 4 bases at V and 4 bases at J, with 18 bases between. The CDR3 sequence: CASSQVPGLSYEQYF. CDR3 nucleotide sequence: TGCGCCAGCAGCCAGGTCCCGGGACTCTCTTACGAGCAGTACTTC.

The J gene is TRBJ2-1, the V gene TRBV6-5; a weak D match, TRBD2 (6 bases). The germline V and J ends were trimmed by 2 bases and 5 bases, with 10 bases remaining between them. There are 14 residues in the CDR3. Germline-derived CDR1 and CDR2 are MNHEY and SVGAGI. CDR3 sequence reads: CASSYGTANNEQFF. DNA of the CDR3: TGTGCCAGCAGTTACGGGACTGCAAACAATGAGCAGTTCTTC.

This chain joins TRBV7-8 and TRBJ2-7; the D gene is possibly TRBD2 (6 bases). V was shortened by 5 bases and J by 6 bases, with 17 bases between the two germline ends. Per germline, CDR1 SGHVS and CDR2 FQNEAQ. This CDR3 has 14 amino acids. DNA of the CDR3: TGTGCCAGCAGCCCCTTGGGCACTAGCAGCGAGCAGTACGTC. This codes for CASSPLGTSSEQYV.

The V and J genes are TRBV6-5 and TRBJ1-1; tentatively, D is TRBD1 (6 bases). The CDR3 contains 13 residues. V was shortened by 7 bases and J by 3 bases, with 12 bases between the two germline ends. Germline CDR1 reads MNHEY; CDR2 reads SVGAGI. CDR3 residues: CASNRGADTEAFF. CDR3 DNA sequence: TGTGCCAGCAATCGGGGGGCGGACACTGAAGCTTTCTTT.

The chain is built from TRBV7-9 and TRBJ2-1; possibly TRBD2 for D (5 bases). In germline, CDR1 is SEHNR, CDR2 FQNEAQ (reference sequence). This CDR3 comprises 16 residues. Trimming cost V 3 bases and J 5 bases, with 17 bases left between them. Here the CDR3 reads CASSFGSWGVDNEQFF. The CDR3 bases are TGTGCCAGCAGCTTTGGTAGCTGGGGAGTAGACAATGAGCAGTTCTTC.

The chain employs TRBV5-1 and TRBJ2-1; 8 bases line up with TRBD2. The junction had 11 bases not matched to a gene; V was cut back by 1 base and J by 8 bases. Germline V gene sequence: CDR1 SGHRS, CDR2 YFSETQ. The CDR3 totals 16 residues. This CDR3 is CASSLTREARRDEQFF. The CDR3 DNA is TGCGCCAGCAGCTTGACGCGGGAGGCCCGTAGGGATGAGCAGTTCTTC.

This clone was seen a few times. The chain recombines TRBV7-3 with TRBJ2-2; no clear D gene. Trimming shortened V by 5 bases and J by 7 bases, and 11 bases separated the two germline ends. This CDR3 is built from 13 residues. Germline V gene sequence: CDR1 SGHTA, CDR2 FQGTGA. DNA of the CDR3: TGTGCCAGCAGCCTAGGATACGACGGGGAGCTGTTTTTT. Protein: CASSLGYDGELFF.

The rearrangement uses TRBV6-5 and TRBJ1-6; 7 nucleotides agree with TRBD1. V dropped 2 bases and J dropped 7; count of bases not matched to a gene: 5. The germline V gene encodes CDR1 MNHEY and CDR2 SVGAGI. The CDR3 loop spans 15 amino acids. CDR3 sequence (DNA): TGTGCCAGCAGTTACCACAGGGGATTGAATTCACCCCTCCACTTT. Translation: CASSYHRGLNSPLHF.

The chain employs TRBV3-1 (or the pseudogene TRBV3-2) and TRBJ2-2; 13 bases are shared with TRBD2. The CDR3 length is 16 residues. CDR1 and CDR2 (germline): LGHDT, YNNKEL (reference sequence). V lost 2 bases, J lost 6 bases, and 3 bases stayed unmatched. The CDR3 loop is CASSQFTSGRAGELFF. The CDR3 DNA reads TGTGCCAGCAGCCAATTTACTAGCGGGAGGGCCGGGGAGCTGTTTTTT.

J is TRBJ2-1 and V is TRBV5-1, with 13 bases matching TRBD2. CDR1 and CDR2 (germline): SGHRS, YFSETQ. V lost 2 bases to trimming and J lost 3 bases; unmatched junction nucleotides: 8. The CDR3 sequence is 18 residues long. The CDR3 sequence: CASSFFRTSGSYYNEQFF. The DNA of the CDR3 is TGCGCCAGCAGCTTCTTCAGGACTAGCGGGAGTTACTACAATGAGCAGTTCTTC.

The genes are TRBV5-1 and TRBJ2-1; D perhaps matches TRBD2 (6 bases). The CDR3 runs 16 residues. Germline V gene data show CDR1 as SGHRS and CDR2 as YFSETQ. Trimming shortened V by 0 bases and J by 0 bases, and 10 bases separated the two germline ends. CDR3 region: CASSLAAGNSYNEQFF. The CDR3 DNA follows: TGCGCCAGCAGCTTGGCAGCGGGCAACTCCTACAATGAGCAGTTCTTC.